The rows below give T cell receptor beta chains drawn from one sample of a study of neurological immune-mediated disorders. In TCRdb, the 5' RACE reads were re-called with MiXCR into one record per CDR3 protein. The sample carries some 41,000 distinct CDR3 sequences, 2% to 3% recorded once. Sequences were obtained from PBMCs. The receptors originated from a man aged 25-40 years with multiple sclerosis. Both conserved end residues are part of each CDR3. The order of the fields is clone size, D gene, V gene, J gene, CDR3 length, CDR3 DNA, CDR3 protein. D genes are given only for firm matches. The size entry gives once, few or many counts, or a class when the clone is expanded.

>many|.|TRBV5-1|TRBJ2-7|13
TGCGCCAGCAGCATCGGGACTGCTGGGGAGCAGTACTTC
CASSIGTAGEQYF
>many|.|TRBV6-5|TRBJ2-7|13
TGTGCCAGCAGTTACCAGGGATTATACGAGCAGTACTTC
CASSYQGLYEQYF
>many|.|TRBV20-1|TRBJ1-3|14
TGCAGTGCACCGAACCACCGCTCTGGAAACACCATATATTTT
CSAPNHRSGNTIYF
>many|TRBD2|TRBV20-1|TRBJ2-5|17
TGCAGTGCTAGAGATCCGGACCGGCCGGGAGGGGAAGAGACCCAGTACTTC
CSARDPDRPGGEETQYF
>many|.|TRBV6-1|TRBJ2-4|14
TGTGCCTCCCTGGCTAGAGGGGCCAAAAACATTCAGTACTTC
CASLARGAKNIQYF
>many|.|TRBV12-3/TRBV12-4|TRBJ2-3|14
TGTGCCAGCAGCCTTCTAGGCGGCACAGATACGCAGTATTTT
CASSLLGGTDTQYF
>many|TRBD1|TRBV28|TRBJ1-1|11
TGTGCCAGCAGACAGGGGACTGAAGCTTTCTTT
CASRQGTEAFF
>many|.|TRBV20-1|TRBJ2-7|15
TGCAGTGCTAGTCACACGACCCAGCCCCGCTACGAGCAGTACTTC
CSASHTTQPRYEQYF
>many|TRBD1|TRBV20-1|TRBJ1-3|13
TGCAGTGCCCAACAGGGGTCTGGAAACACCATATATTTT
CSAQQGSGNTIYF
>many|TRBD1|TRBV29-1|TRBJ2-2|15
TGCAGCGCCGGCGGGGGACAGGGAAACACCGGGGAGCTGTTTTTT
CSAGGGQGNTGELFF
>many|.|TRBV28|TRBJ2-3|14
TGTGCCAGCAGTTTGTTGGCAGGGGGGGGGCCGCAGTATTTT
CASSLLAGGGPQYF
>few|TRBD2|TRBV5-1|TRBJ2-3|16
TGCGCCAGCAGCCGGACTAGCGGGGCTAACACAGATACGCAGTATTTT
CASSRTSGANTDTQYF
>many|.|TRBV7-2|TRBJ2-1|13
TGTGCCAGCACTTTAGAGAGGTCGAATGAGCAGTTCTTC
CASTLERSNEQFF
>many|.|TRBV6-1|TRBJ2-7|11
TGTGGGACAGCCAGGACCTACGAGCAGTACTTC
CGTARTYEQYF